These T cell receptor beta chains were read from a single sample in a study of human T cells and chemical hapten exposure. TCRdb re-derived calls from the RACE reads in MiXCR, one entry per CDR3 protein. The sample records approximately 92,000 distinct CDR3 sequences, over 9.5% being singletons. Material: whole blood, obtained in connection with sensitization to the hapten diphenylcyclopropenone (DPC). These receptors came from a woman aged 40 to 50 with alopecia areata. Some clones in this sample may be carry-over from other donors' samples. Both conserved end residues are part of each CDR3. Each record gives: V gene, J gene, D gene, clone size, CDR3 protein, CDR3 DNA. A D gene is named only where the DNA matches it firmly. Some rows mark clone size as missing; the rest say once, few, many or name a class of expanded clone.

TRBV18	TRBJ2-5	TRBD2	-	CASSPDGTNGETQYF	TGTGCCAGCTCACCCGACGGGACTAATGGGGAGACCCAGTACTTC
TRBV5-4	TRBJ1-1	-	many	CASSLSRLMNTEAFF	TGTGCCAGCAGCTTGAGTAGACTGATGAACACTGAAGCTTTCTTT
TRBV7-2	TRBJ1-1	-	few	CASSPGSSRAFF	TGTGCCAGCAGCCCCGGTTCATCCAGGGCTTTCTTT
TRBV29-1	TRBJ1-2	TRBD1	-	CSVPTGDWDYGYTF	TGCAGCGTCCCCACAGGGGATTGGGACTATGGCTACACCTTC
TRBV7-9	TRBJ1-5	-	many	CASSLVTGAGNQPQHF	TGTGCCAGCAGCTTAGTCACGGGCGCCGGCAATCAGCCCCAGCATTTT
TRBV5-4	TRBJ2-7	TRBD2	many	CASSLAASGGIDEQYF	TGTGCCAGCAGCTTGGCGGCTAGCGGGGGTATCGACGAGCAGTACTTC
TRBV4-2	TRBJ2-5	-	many	CASSLRAGQLETQYF	TGTGCCAGCAGCCTCCGGGCAGGGCAGTTAGAGACCCAGTACTTC
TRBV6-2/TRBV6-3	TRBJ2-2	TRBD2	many	CASSGTSGSLNTGELFF	TGTGCCAGCAGTGGGACTAGCGGGAGTTTAAACACCGGGGAGCTGTTTTTT
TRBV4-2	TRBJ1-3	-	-	CASSQAQNSSGNTIYF	TGTGCCAGCAGCCAAGCCCAGAATAGCTCTGGAAACACCATATATTTT
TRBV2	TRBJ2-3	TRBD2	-	CASGGTSADTQYF	TGTGCCAGCGGTGGGACTAGCGCAGATACGCAGTATTTT
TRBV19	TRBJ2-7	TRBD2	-	CASSPVAGPYEQYF	TGTGCCAGTAGTCCAGTAGCGGGGCCCTACGAGCAGTACTTC
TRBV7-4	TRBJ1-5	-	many	CASSFFCGDEENQPQHF	TGTGCCAGCAGCTTTTTTTGTGGGGATGAGGAGAATCAGCCCCAGCATTTT
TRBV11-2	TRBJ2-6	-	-	CASSGPSAGANVLTF	TGTGCCAGCAGCGGCCCTAGCGCTGGGGCCAACGTCCTGACTTTC